Each of the 25 T cell receptor beta chains below was sequenced from the same sample in a study of CD8 T cells in Susac syndrome. With random hexamers, reverse transcription was performed on about 0.5 to 1 ug of RNA. In TCRdb, the immunoSEQ multiplex PCR reads were re-called with MiXCR into one record per CDR3 protein. The sample lists approximately 200,000 distinct CDR3 sequences, about 95% occurring once. The sample was CD4+ T cells from PBMCs. The receptor set was obtained from a human donor with multiple sclerosis.

Only one count was recorded for this clonotype. V usage is TRBV4-2 and J usage is TRBJ2-1, with 10 positions matching TRBD1. CDR3 length: 15 residues. Germline loops: CDR1 LGHNA, CDR2 YNFKEQ. With 2 bases clipped from V and 7 bases from J, the junction kept 5 bases outside the gene matches. The CDR3 nucleotides read TGTGCCAGCAGCCAACCGGGACAGGGGAGTAATGAGCAGTTCTTC. Its translation: CASSQPGQGSNEQFF.

The chain joins TRBV7-8 to TRBJ2-7; 7 bases fit TRBD2. The CDR3 has 16 amino acids. CDR1 is SGHVS, CDR2 FQNEAQ, per germline. J gave up 7 bases and V 4 bases, and 16 bases lay outside the gene matches. The CDR3 DNA reads as TGTGCCAGCAGCTCAGAGAGCGGGGCAGCCCCATGGGAGCAGTACGTC. This translates into CASSSESGAAPWEQYV.

The chain carries TRBV3-1 and TRBJ2-1; D unresolved. This CDR3 contains 12 residues. Trimming left V 6 bases short and J 16 bases short, with 19 bases between. CDR1 is LGHDT and CDR2 is YNNKEL in the germline V gene (reference sequence). The CDR3 spells CASSAAGELVFF. DNA for the CDR3: TGTGCCAGCAGTGCAGCAGGCGAACTTGTTTTCTTC.

In regard to this clonotype: The junction and the germline gene differ at one end; a read error may be behind it. V and J are TRBV2 and TRBJ1-2; possible D gene TRBD1, 5 bases. CDR1 and CDR2 from the germline V gene are SNHLY and FYNNEI. The CDR3 runs 16 residues. The CDR3 sequence: CASTTRGREANYDYTF. The CDR3 bases are TGTGCCAGCACCACCCGGGGCCGCGAGGCTAACTATGACTACACCTTC.

This chain connects TRBV20-1 to TRBJ1-5; D perhaps matches TRBD1 (5 bases). V lost 1 base and J lost 4, with 8 bases in between. Per germline, CDR1 DFQATT and CDR2 SNEGSKA (reference sequence). The CDR3 extends over 13 amino acids. The DNA for the CDR3 is TGCAGTGCTAGAGGGACACTAAATCAGCCCCAGCATTTT. This sequence encodes CSARGTLNQPQHF.

The rearrangement links TRBV29-1 to TRBJ2-7; 10 bases match TRBD1. V lost 5 bases to trimming and J lost 3 bases; unmatched junction nucleotides: 7. The CDR3 has 14 amino acids. Germline V gives CDR1 SQVTM, CDR2 ANQGSEA. CDR3 protein: CSVQPGQGLYEQYF. CDR3 bases: TGCAGCGTTCAACCGGGACAGGGGCTCTACGAGCAGTACTTC.

The chain couples TRBV29-1 to TRBJ1-2; the match to TRBD1 covers 8 bases. The ends lost 5 bases at V and 4 bases at J; junction bases unmatched: 6. This CDR3 contains 13 residues. In germline, CDR1 is SQVTM, CDR2 ANQGSEA. The CDR3 spells CSVHGQGSYGYTF. CDR3 sequence (DNA): TGCAGCGTTCACGGACAGGGAAGCTATGGCTACACCTTC.

The gene calls are TRBV2 and TRBJ2-2; D gene ambiguous. Trimming cost V 0 bases and J 5 bases, with 7 bases left between them. This CDR3 is built from 14 residues. The germline gives CDR1 SNHLY, CDR2 FYNNEI. The CDR3 is CASSEARVTGELFF. DNA for the CDR3: TGTGCCAGCAGTGAAGCCCGGGTTACCGGGGAGCTGTTTTTT. Complete variable domain (other parts from reference TRBV2 and TRBJ2-2): EPEVTQTPSHQVTQMGQEVILRCVPISNHLYFYWYRQILGQKVEFLVSFYNNEISEKSEIFDDQFSVERPDGSNFTLKIRSTKLEDSAMYFCASSEARVTGELFFGEGSRLTVL.

In nucleotides, the CDR3 is TGTGCCAGCAGCCTCAACCTAGGACCTTCAACTAATGAAAAACTGTTTTTT. Its translation is CASSLNLGPSTNEKLFF. V usage is TRBV3-1 and J usage is TRBJ1-4; D gene ambiguous. Trimming stripped 4 bases from V and 0 bases from J, with 15 bases between. Germline assignment: CDR1 LGHDT and CDR2 YNNKEL (reference sequence). There are 17 residues in the CDR3. Combining the CDR3 with reference TRBV3-1 and TRBJ1-4 gives the whole variable domain DTAVSQTPKYLVTQMGNDKSIKCEQNLGHDTMYWYKQDSKKFLKIMFSYNNKELIINETVPNRFSPKSPDKAHLNLHINSLELGDSAVYFCASSLNLGPSTNEKLFFGSGTQLSVL.

DNA for the CDR3: TGCAGTGCGGGACAGGCCCTCTCCTACGAGCAGTACTTC. Translation gives CSAGQALSYEQYF. The chain is built from TRBV20-1 and TRBJ2-7; 8 bases are shared with TRBD1. Trimming removed 6 bases from V and 0 bases from J; junction bases left unmatched: 4. The CDR3 runs to 13 residues. Germline CDR1 reads DFQATT; CDR2 reads SNEGSKA (reference sequence).

The J gene is TRBJ2-3, the V gene TRBV3-1; D unclear. The germline V and J ends were trimmed by 0 bases and 6 bases, with 16 bases remaining between them. Germline CDR1 and CDR2: LGHDT and YNNKEL (reference sequence). The CDR3 length is 16 residues. The CDR3 loop reads CASSQEPITNPDTQYF. The CDR3 DNA sequence: TGTGCCAGCAGCCAAGAGCCGATTACGAATCCGGATACGCAGTATTTT.

The chain is built from TRBV20-1 and TRBJ2-3; 9 bases align to TRBD2. The ends lost 3 bases at V and 2 bases at J; junction bases unmatched: 12. Germline values: CDR1 DFQATT, CDR2 SNEGSKA (reference sequence). CDR3 length equals 17 residues. Written as DNA, the CDR3 is TGCAGTGCTAGTAGCGGGGGCCTCCACCTCTCCACAGATACGCAGTATTTT. Translating it yields CSASSGGLHLSTDTQYF.

The CDR3 sequence: CSADRLAGDTDTQYF. CDR3 in DNA: TGCAGTGCTGACCGACTAGCGGGGGATACAGATACGCAGTATTTT. The chain recombines TRBV20-1 with TRBJ2-3; 12 nucleotides line up with TRBD2. Germline-derived CDR1 and CDR2 are DFQATT and SNEGSKA (reference sequence). The ends lost 5 bases at V and 3 bases at J; junction bases unmatched: 6. CDR3 length equals 15 residues.

The J gene is TRBJ2-3, the V gene TRBV20-1; D is perhaps TRBD1 or TRBD2 (6 bases each). Germline values: CDR1 DFQATT, CDR2 SNEGSKA (reference sequence). The CDR3 totals 15 residues. Trimming left V 3 bases short and J 2 bases short, with 15 bases between. CDR3 sequence reads: CSASRGLEATDTQYF. The DNA of the CDR3 is TGCAGTGCTAGCCGGGGGCTAGAGGCCACAGATACGCAGTATTTT.

The chain carries TRBV29-1 and TRBJ2-5; no reliable D call. V lost 3 bases to trimming and J lost 4 bases, with 12 bases between them. This CDR3 is built from 13 residues. Germline CDR1 reads SQVTM; CDR2 reads ANQGSEA. The chain's CDR3 is CSVERQTVETQYF. CDR3 nucleotides: TGCAGCGTTGAGCGGCAAACCGTAGAGACCCAGTACTTC. Complete variable domain (other parts from reference TRBV29-1 and TRBJ2-5): SAVISQKPSRDICQRGTSLTIQCQVDSQVTMMFWYRQQPGQSLTLIATANQGSEATYESGFVIDKFPISRPNLTFSTLTVSNMSPEDSSIYLCSVERQTVETQYFGPGTRLLVL.

This chain connects TRBV29-1 to TRBJ2-5, with D unresolved. The CDR3 is made up of 12 amino acids. The V end lost 0 bases, the J end lost 1 base, and 3 bases lay between the germline ends. Germline-derived CDR1 and CDR2 are SQVTM and ANQGSEA. CDR3 nucleotide sequence: TGCAGCGTTGAAGACACCCAAGAGACCCAGTACTTC. It translates to CSVEDTQETQYF. Combining the CDR3 with reference TRBV29-1 and TRBJ2-5 gives the whole variable domain SAVISQKPSRDICQRGTSLTIQCQVDSQVTMMFWYRQQPGQSLTLIATANQGSEATYESGFVIDKFPISRPNLTFSTLTVSNMSPEDSSIYLCSVEDTQETQYFGPGTRLLVL.

The chain joins TRBV4-2 to TRBJ2-2, with D unclear. V was trimmed by 4 bases and J by 0 bases, leaving 9 bases between them. CDR1 is LGHNA and CDR2 is YNFKEQ in the germline V gene. The CDR3 spans 15 residues. The CDR3 region is CASSPYTSNTGELFF. CDR3 nucleotides: TGTGCCAGCAGCCCTTACACTTCGAACACCGGGGAGCTGTTTTTT.

The V and J genes are TRBV5-1 and TRBJ2-5; weak D call: TRBD1 (6 bases). CDR3 size: 15 residues. With 4 bases removed from V and 1 base from J, the gap between germline ends came to 14 bases. From germline, CDR1 is SGHRS and CDR2 YFSETQ. The CDR3, as DNA: TGCGCCAGCAGCCAGGTGGGGGCCGGCCAAGAGACCCAGTACTTC. Amino acid sequence: CASSQVGAGQETQYF. Variable domain in full (rest from reference TRBV5-1 and TRBJ2-5): KAGVTQTPRYLIKTRGQQVTLSCSPISGHRSVSWYQQTPGQGLQFLFEYFSETQRNKGNFPGRFSGRQFSNSRSEMNVSTLELGDSALYLCASSQVGAGQETQYFGPGTRLLVL.

The CDR3: CATSDPDRNYGYTF. In DNA, the CDR3 is TGTGCCACCAGTGACCCGGACAGAAACTATGGCTACACCTTC. The J gene is TRBJ1-2, the V gene TRBV24-1, with D possibly being TRBD1 (6 bases). V lost 4 bases to trimming and J lost 2 bases, with 10 bases between them. Looked up from germline, CDR1 is KGHDR and CDR2 is SFDVKD. The length of the CDR3 is 14 residues.

This chain links TRBV25-1 with TRBJ2-2; 7 nucleotides match TRBD1. CDR3 length: 14 residues. After removal of 8 bases from V and 4 bases from J, the junction contained 7 bases not matched to a gene. Germline assignment: CDR1 MGHDK and CDR2 SYGVNS. Written as DNA, the CDR3 is TGTGCCAGCGCCGGGACAGAGTTCACCGGGGAGCTGTTTTTT. Its translation: CASAGTEFTGELFF.

The chain has TRBV4-1 and TRBJ2-6, with 8 bases matching TRBD2. The CDR3 extends over 20 amino acids. Trimming cost V 1 base and J 3 bases; bases outside gene matches: 14. Germline V gives CDR1 MGHRA, CDR2 YSYEKL. CDR3 in amino acids: CASSQVTGGRSRFGANVLTF. For the CDR3, the DNA is TGCGCCAGCAGCCAAGTTACGGGGGGGCGGTCGAGGTTTGGGGCCAACGTCCTGACTTTC.

This chain uses TRBV6-4 with TRBJ1-6, with D unresolved. With 1 base removed from V and 10 bases from J, the gap between germline ends came to 8 bases. The germline gives CDR1 MRHNA, CDR2 SNTAGT. This CDR3 spans 13 amino acids. Here the CDR3 reads CASSDYEGSPLHF. As DNA, the CDR3 is TGTGCCAGCAGTGACTACGAGGGATCACCCCTCCACTTT.

This chain connects TRBV5-1 to TRBJ2-1; no clear D. This CDR3 has 12 amino acids. V dropped 3 bases and J dropped 8 bases, with 9 bases sitting between them. Germline V gives CDR1 SGHRS, CDR2 YFSETQ. The DNA for the CDR3 is TGCGCCAGCAGCTGGGGTGGCGATGAGCAGTTCTTC. Its protein product is CASSWGGDEQFF.

The chain joins TRBV20-1 to TRBJ2-7; maybe TRBD2 (6 bases). The germline V and J ends were trimmed by 3 bases and 6 bases, with 9 bases remaining between them. Germline assignment: CDR1 DFQATT and CDR2 SNEGSKA (reference sequence). The CDR3 runs 11 residues. The CDR3 DNA is TGCAGTGCTAGGGTGCGGGGCGAGCAGTACGTC. Translation gives CSARVRGEQYV.

The gene calls are TRBV20-1 and TRBJ2-1; TRBD2 matches at 11 bases. This CDR3 has 14 amino acids. Germline V gives CDR1 DFQATT, CDR2 SNEGSKA (reference sequence). Trimming took 5 bases from V and 4 from J; bases not matched to a gene: 4. The CDR3 protein is CSAPPSGGYNEQFF. The CDR3 DNA sequence: TGCAGTGCTCCGCCTAGCGGGGGGTACAATGAGCAGTTCTTC.